Each of the 14 T cell receptor beta chains below was sequenced from the same sample in a study of T cell responses to AZD1222 COVID-19 vaccine. Method: immunoSEQ multiplex PCR; TCRdb's copy keeps in-frame clones and lacks some. The sample consists of some 110,000 clones, approximately 89% of them appearing once. Specimen: peripheral blood, collected 28 days after the second AZD1222 dose. These receptor sequences come from an adult who received the AZD1222 COVID-19 vaccine.

The V and J genes are TRBV3-1 (or the pseudogene TRBV3-2) and TRBJ2-3, with 9 positions matching TRBD1. This CDR3 comprises 15 residues. The trim removed 4 bases at V and 4 bases at J, leaving 6 bases unmatched. Germline loops: CDR1 LGHDT, CDR2 YNNKEL (reference sequence). The CDR3: CASSPRDREPDTQYF. In nucleotides, the CDR3 is TGTGCCAGCAGCCCCCGGGACAGGGAACCAGATACGCAGTATTTT.

The chain uses TRBV5-1 and TRBJ1-1, with 7 bases matching TRBD1. In germline, CDR1 is SGHRS, CDR2 YFSETQ. CDR3 size: 14 residues. The V and J ends lost 0 bases and 7 bases, in that order; junction bases with no gene match: 6. DNA for the CDR3: TGCGCCAGCAGCTTGGCCCCCGGACAGGTTGAAGCTTTCTTT. Its protein product is CASSLAPGQVEAFF.

The genes are TRBV6-2 or TRBV6-3 and TRBJ1-1, with a weak D call TRBD1 (5 bases). Germline assignment: CDR1 MNHEY and CDR2 SVGEGT. The CDR3 loop spans 17 amino acids. V shed 0 bases and J shed 4 bases, with 18 bases lying between them. The CDR3 loop is CASSYSLPEPGGTEAFF. The DNA for the CDR3 is TGTGCCAGCAGTTACTCGCTCCCGGAGCCCGGGGGCACTGAAGCTTTCTTT.

The chain links TRBV5-1 to TRBJ2-1; D unresolved. The CDR3 is 14 residues long. CDR1 SGHRS and CDR2 YFSETQ come from the germline V gene. Trimming cost V 2 bases and J 6 bases, with 12 bases left between them. The CDR3 region has the DNA TGCGCCAGCAGCTTTCTCTCTGGCGTCAATGAGCAGTTCTTC. Translated: CASSFLSGVNEQFF.

This clone was detected a few times. The chain couples TRBV7-2 to TRBJ1-2; TRBD1 agrees at 7 bases. V was clipped by 5 bases and J by 8 bases; unmatched bases: 17. CDR3 length: 16 amino acids. Germline values: CDR1 SGHTA, CDR2 FQGNSA. The CDR3 bases are TGTGCCAGCAGCCTGGACCCAGCCAGGGGGGAGAAGGGCTACACCTTC. It encodes CASSLDPARGEKGYTF.

V and J are TRBV5-8 and TRBJ2-1; tentative D call: TRBD1 (5 bases). The length of the CDR3 is 12 residues. Trimming shortened V by 7 bases and J by 4 bases, and 9 bases separated the two germline ends. Germline V gene sequence: CDR1 SGHTS, CDR2 YDEGEE. CDR3 protein: CASGDSYNEQFF. The CDR3 nucleotides are TGTGCCAGCGGTGACAGTTACAATGAGCAGTTCTTC. Looking up the rest from reference TRBV5-8 and TRBJ2-1 gives the full variable domain: EAGVTQSPTHLIKTRGQQATLRCSPISGHTSVYWYQQALGLGLQFLLWYDEGEERNRGNFPPRFSGRQFPNYSSELNVNALELEDSALYLCASGDSYNEQFFGPGTRLTVL.

CDR3 nucleotides: TGTGCCAAGTACAGGGCTGGCTATGGCTACACCTTC. It translates to CAKYRAGYGYTF. The rearrangement links TRBV6-5 to TRBJ1-2, with a weak D call TRBD1 (6 bases). The CDR3 loop spans 12 amino acids. Germline CDR1 reads MNHEY; CDR2 reads SVGAGI. The V and J ends lost 10 bases and 4 bases respectively, with 13 bases between them.

The V and J genes are TRBV6-2 or TRBV6-3 and TRBJ1-6, with a tentative D call TRBD1 (6 bases). Germline V gene data show CDR1 as MNHEY and CDR2 as SVGEGT. The CDR3 loop spans 17 amino acids. Trimming stripped 5 bases from V and 0 bases from J, with 14 bases between. CDR3 sequence (DNA): TGTGCCAGCAGTCCGGGACACCAGAGCTCCTATAATTCACCCCTCCACTTT. Its translation: CASSPGHQSSYNSPLHF.

The rearrangement links TRBV11-3 to TRBJ2-2; D is ambiguous. The germline V gene has CDR1 SGHNT and CDR2 YENEEA. The CDR3 covers 13 residues. V was clipped by 6 bases and J by 3 bases, with 8 bases between them. The CDR3 DNA is TGTGCCAGCAGTCGCAGTTACACCGGGGAGCTGTTTTTT. This translates into CASSRSYTGELFF.

V and J are TRBV19 and TRBJ1-2, with 9 nucleotides matching TRBD1. Germline CDR1 reads LNHDA; CDR2 reads SQIVND (reference sequence). Unmatched junction bases numbered 5, after V lost 4 bases and J lost 5 bases. The CDR3 is 14 residues long. The CDR3 region is CASSNRQGVYGYTF. The DNA of the CDR3 is TGTGCCAGTAGTAATCGACAGGGGGTTTATGGCTACACCTTC.

V and J are TRBV27 and TRBJ1-6; 12 bases align to TRBD1. V trimming: 1 base; J trimming: 7 bases; junction bases outside the gene matches: 20. Germline V gene data show CDR1 as MNHEY and CDR2 as SMNVEV (reference sequence). The CDR3 is 22 amino acids. The CDR3 region is CASSLFSRPGTGGLLLNSPLHF. The CDR3 DNA reads TGTGCCAGCAGTTTATTTAGTCGGCCCGGGACAGGGGGCCTTTTACTCAATTCACCCCTCCACTTT.

The gene calls are TRBV5-8 and TRBJ2-1, with D perhaps given as TRBD1 or TRBD2 (5 bases each). Germline V gives CDR1 SGHTS, CDR2 YDEGEE. V lost 4 bases and J lost 2, with 13 bases in between. The length of the CDR3 is 15 residues. The DNA for the CDR3 is TGTGCCAGCAGCCGACGGGACGTAGCCTACAATGAGCAGTTCTTC. Residues: CASSRRDVAYNEQFF.

CDR3 protein: CASSPGLEFTDTQYF. The CDR3 DNA is TGTGCCAGCAGTCCCGGACTCGAATTCACAGATACGCAGTATTTT. The V call is TRBV7-2, the J call TRBJ2-3; D is perhaps TRBD2 (5 bases). The germline gives CDR1 SGHTA, CDR2 FQGNSA. The CDR3 length is 15 residues. Trimming removed 6 bases at V and 2 bases at J, with 15 bases between.

The chain has TRBV7-9 and TRBJ1-5; 7 bases match TRBD1. The germline CDR1 and CDR2 sequences are SEHNR and FQNEAQ (reference sequence). This CDR3 is built from 15 residues. After removal of 5 bases from V and 2 bases from J, the junction contained 6 bases not matched to a gene. The CDR3 nucleotides read TGTGCCAGCAGCCCAACAGGGACAGGCAATCAGCCCCAGCATTTT. Amino acids: CASSPTGTGNQPQHF.